This entry lists 32 T cell receptor beta chains sequenced from one sample in a study of T cell responses to AZD1222 COVID-19 vaccine. Produced via immunoSEQ multiplex PCR; TCRdb's table is partial and in-frame only. The data hold about 150,000 clones, with roughly 90% observed a single time. Sequences were derived from peripheral blood, sampled on day 0 of AZD1222 vaccination. These receptors all stem from an adult in good health.

V and J are TRBV5-1 and TRBJ1-1; D is perhaps TRBD1 (6 bases). This CDR3 spans 15 amino acids. Trimming cost V 0 bases and J 8 bases, with 17 bases left between them. Germline CDR1 reads SGHRS; CDR2 reads YFSETQ. CDR3 coding DNA: TGCGCCAGCAGCTTGGGGAGCCTAGCCCAGGGGGAAGCTTTCTTT. Its protein is CASSLGSLAQGEAFF.

This chain uses TRBV11-3 with TRBJ2-7, with 7 bases identical to TRBD2. The V gene end was trimmed by 3 bases and the J gene end by 2 bases; junction bases not matched to a gene: 4. The CDR3 contains 14 residues. CDR1 is SGHNT, CDR2 YENEEA, per germline. CDR3 sequence reads: CASSFLAETYEQYF. The CDR3 coding sequence is TGTGCCAGCAGCTTCCTAGCGGAGACCTACGAGCAGTACTTC.

The chain is built from TRBV19 and TRBJ2-7, with D perhaps assigned TRBD1 or TRBD2 (5 bases each). Germline V gene data show CDR1 as LNHDA and CDR2 as SQIVND (reference sequence). The V gene lost 3 bases and the J gene lost 5 bases, with 17 bases spanning the gap. CDR3 length: 15 residues. The CDR3 region has the DNA TGTGCCAGTAGTATTCGGGGCCTCGGTGGGCACGAGCAGTACTTC. Amino acid sequence: CASSIRGLGGHEQYF.

The V and J genes are TRBV24-1 and TRBJ2-7; tentatively, D is TRBD2 (5 bases). V gave up 1 base and J gave up 1 base, with 10 bases separating them. The germline CDR1 and CDR2 sequences are KGHDR and SFDVKD. The CDR3 is 15 amino acids. The DNA of the CDR3 is TGTGCCACCAGTGATTTCCGGGATGGGTCCTACGAGCAGTACTTC. Protein product: CATSDFRDGSYEQYF.

V and J are TRBV11-3 and TRBJ2-7; TRBD1 agrees at 8 bases. The CDR3 is 16 amino acids. J gave up 1 base and V 0 bases, and 5 bases lay outside the gene matches. Germline V gene sequence: CDR1 SGHNT, CDR2 YENEEA. CDR3 in DNA: TGTGCCAGCAGCTTAGATGGGACAGGACCATCCTACGAGCAGTACTTC. Protein product: CASSLDGTGPSYEQYF.

This chain links TRBV7-8 with TRBJ1-5; D perhaps matches TRBD1 (6 bases). The CDR3 runs 13 residues. Germline CDR1 is SGHVS and CDR2 is FQNEAQ. With 5 bases removed from V and 11 bases from J, the gap between germline ends came to 16 bases. This chain's CDR3 is CASSTGQPGAQHF. CDR3 DNA sequence: TGTGCCAGCAGCACCGGACAGCCAGGGGCCCAGCATTTT.

The count of this clone is one. This chain links TRBV7-9 with TRBJ1-5; 9 positions agree with TRBD1. The V and J ends lost 1 base and 7 bases, in that order; junction bases with no gene match: 8. CDR3 length: 16 residues. Germline CDR1 is SEHNR and CDR2 is FQNEAQ (reference sequence). The CDR3 sequence is CASSLGDRVGRQPQHF. The CDR3 DNA sequence: TGTGCCAGCAGCTTAGGGGACAGGGTCGGTCGGCAGCCCCAGCATTTT. Filled out from reference TRBV7-9 and TRBJ1-5, the complete variable domain reads DTGVSQNPRHKITKRGQNVTFRCDPISEHNRLYWYRQTLGQGPEFLTYFQNEAQLEKSRLLSDRFSAERPKGSFSTLEIQRTEQGDSAMYLCASSLGDRVGRQPQHFGDGTRLSIL.

Of note for this clone: One end of the junction does not line up with germline, which may come from a read error. The CDR3 sequence: CASSFPAGVINF. DNA for the CDR3: TGTGCCAGCAGCTTCCCTGCGGGGGTCATAAACTTC. The chain carries TRBV7-9 and TRBJ2-7; 7 bases are a match to TRBD2. The germline V gene encodes CDR1 SEHNR and CDR2 FQNEAQ (reference sequence). The CDR3 is 12 amino acids.

The chain combines TRBV28 with TRBJ2-3; D is uncertain. V lost 6 bases and J lost 1, with 14 bases in between. The CDR3 length is 15 residues. Per the germline V gene, CDR1 is MDHEN and CDR2 is SYDVKM. Here the CDR3 reads CASSFYGRGTDTQYF. For the CDR3, the DNA is TGTGCCAGCAGCTTCTACGGTAGGGGCACAGATACGCAGTATTTT.

The genes are TRBV28 and TRBJ1-1; D is uncertain. Germline CDR1 MDHEN, CDR2 SYDVKM. V was cut by 6 bases and J by 5 bases, with 10 bases left in between. This CDR3 has 12 residues. The CDR3 region has the DNA TGTGCCAGCAGCCTCTCCGGGACTGAAGCTTTCTTT. It translates to CASSLSGTEAFF.

The chain combines TRBV18 with TRBJ1-5, with TRBD1 matching over 7 bases. The CDR3 totals 14 residues. Germline trimming cut 3 bases from V and 3 bases from J; bases unmatched to any gene: 2. The germline V gene encodes CDR1 KGHSH and CDR2 LQKENI. The CDR3 spells CASSPGQYNQPQHF. The CDR3 DNA reads TGTGCCAGCTCACCGGGACAGTACAATCAGCCCCAGCATTTT.

The chain uses TRBV19 and TRBJ2-1, with D possibly being TRBD1 or TRBD2 (5 bases each). The V and J ends lost 0 bases and 10 bases respectively, with 7 bases between them. Germline lookup yields CDR1 LNHDA and CDR2 SQIVND (reference sequence). This CDR3 has 12 amino acids. CDR3 DNA sequence: TGTGCCAGTAGTATAGAAGGGGAGGAGCAGTTCTTC. Residues: CASSIEGEEQFF.

Here the CDR3 DNA reads TGTGCCAGCAGCCGTCAGCCTAATCAGCCCCAGCATTTT. It encodes CASSRQPNQPQHF. The genes are TRBV7-8 and TRBJ1-5; D is uncertain. Between the trimmed V and J ends, which lost 5 bases and 4 bases, there was a span of 9 bases. The germline V gene encodes CDR1 SGHVS and CDR2 FQNEAQ. The CDR3 runs 13 residues.

The chain recombines TRBV30 with TRBJ2-2; D uncertain. CDR3 length equals 13 residues. V lost 5 bases, J lost 5 bases, and 12 bases lay in between. Germline V lookup: CDR1 GTSNPN, CDR2 SVGIG (reference sequence). The CDR3 protein is CAWAPRVTGELFF. CDR3 nucleotide sequence: TGTGCCTGGGCACCAAGGGTTACCGGGGAGCTGTTTTTT.

The genes are TRBV10-2 and TRBJ1-2; TRBD1 might be the D (5 bases). CDR1 is WSHSY, CDR2 SAAADI, per germline. V was clipped by 6 bases and J by 4 bases, with 9 bases between them. The CDR3 is 12 amino acids. CDR3 bases: TGCGCCAGCAGGGACGGGACCTATGGCTACACCTTC. Its translation is CASRDGTYGYTF.

The rearrangement uses TRBV19 and TRBJ2-1; TRBD2 matches 13 bases. The V segment lost 2 bases and the J segment 8 bases; nucleotides outside the gene matches: 3. The length of the CDR3 is 15 residues. Per germline, CDR1 LNHDA and CDR2 SQIVND (reference sequence). The chain's CDR3 is CASSISTSGRDEQFF. The DNA of the CDR3 is TGTGCCAGTAGTATAAGTACTAGCGGGAGGGATGAGCAGTTCTTC. The variable domain in full, with the rest retrieved from reference TRBV19 and TRBJ2-1, is DGGITQSPKYLFRKEGQNVTLSCEQNLNHDAMYWYRQDPGQGLRLIYYSQIVNDFQKGDIAEGYSVSREKKESFPLTVTSAQKNPTAFYLCASSISTSGRDEQFFGPGTRLTVL.

V is TRBV9 and J is TRBJ1-2; D is unresolved. The CDR3 spans 16 residues. Trimming shortened V by 3 bases and J by 1 base, and 16 bases separated the two germline ends. CDR1 is SGDLS and CDR2 is YYNGEE in the germline V gene. The CDR3 protein is CASSGNDRYYNYGYTF. The CDR3 bases are TGTGCCAGCAGCGGGAACGACCGTTATTATAACTATGGCTACACCTTC.

In regard to this clone: Since no conserved phenylalanine or tryptophan closes the CDR3, a read error is the likely cause. No DNA is shown, since the ends of the CDR3 on it are uncertain; the CDR3 is the one TCRdb lists. The chain links TRBV11-3 to TRBJ2-7; the D call of TRBD2 is as the table states it, not checked on the DNA. Termini included, the CDR3 measures 12 amino acids. The germline V gene encodes CDR1 SGHNT and CDR2 YENEEA. Here the CDR3 reads CASSLVGGEVSI.

The chain carries TRBV5-1 and TRBJ2-3; no definite D call. The CDR3 sequence is 15 residues long. V dropped 0 bases and J dropped 2 bases, with 10 bases sitting between them. Germline V gene lookup returns CDR1 SGHRS and CDR2 YFSETQ. The CDR3 region is CASSLGHSNTDTQYF. The CDR3 nucleotides are TGCGCCAGCAGCTTGGGCCACTCAAACACAGATACGCAGTATTTT.

This chain uses TRBV15 with TRBJ1-4; 7 bases map to TRBD1. The J segment lost 8 bases and the V segment lost 3 bases, leaving 3 bases of the junction unmatched. The germline CDR1 and CDR2 sequences are LNHNV and YYDKDF (reference sequence). The CDR3 is 13 amino acids. CDR3 sequence: CATSRFRGEKLFF. In DNA form, the CDR3 reads TGTGCCACCAGCAGGTTCAGGGGGGAAAAACTGTTTTTT.

The chain is built from TRBV29-1 and TRBJ1-4; the match to TRBD1 covers 7 bases. There are 13 residues in the CDR3. The V gene's germline CDR1 is SQVTM and CDR2 ANQGSEA. Losses at the gene ends were 5 bases for V and 4 bases for J; bases not matched to a gene: 4. This chain's CDR3 is CSVLDRVNEKLFF. For the CDR3, the DNA is TGCAGCGTTCTCGACAGGGTTAATGAAAAACTGTTTTTT.

The V call is TRBV28, the J call TRBJ2-7; D gene ambiguous. Trimming shortened V by 3 bases and J by 3 bases, and 9 bases separated the two germline ends. CDR1 and CDR2 from the germline V gene are MDHEN and SYDVKM. The CDR3 is 13 amino acids. CDR3 in amino acids: CASSLGYRYEQYF. The CDR3 region has the DNA TGTGCCAGCAGTTTGGGGTACCGCTACGAGCAGTACTTC.

The rearrangement joins TRBV5-8 to TRBJ1-5, with D unclear. Germline loops: CDR1 SGHTS, CDR2 YDEGEE. The CDR3 has 15 amino acids. The V end was cut by 1 base, the J end by 1 base, with 9 bases between. CDR3 sequence (DNA): TGTGCCAGCAGCTTGTGGTCTAAAAGCAATCAGCCCCAGCATTTT. Translated: CASSLWSKSNQPQHF.

This rearrangement joins TRBV7-2 to TRBJ1-1, with 7 bases aligning to TRBD1. The germline gives CDR1 SGHTA, CDR2 FQGNSA. This CDR3 comprises 17 residues. V trimming: 5 bases; J trimming: 3 bases; junction bases outside the gene matches: 15. The CDR3 DNA reads TGTGCCAGCAGCCCATATTCTAATCCAGGGGGGGACACTGAAGCTTTCTTT. Translated: CASSPYSNPGGDTEAFF.

This chain links TRBV18 with TRBJ2-2; 9 nucleotides match TRBD1. This CDR3 has 14 amino acids. V dropped 4 bases and J dropped 4; count of bases not matched to a gene: 1. Germline V gives CDR1 KGHSH, CDR2 LQKENI. The CDR3 is CASSQGQGTGELFF. DNA for the CDR3: TGTGCCAGCTCACAGGGACAGGGCACCGGGGAGCTGTTTTTT.

This clone turned up a few times. The J gene is TRBJ1-1, the V gene TRBV3-1 (or the pseudogene TRBV3-2), with 9 bases that match TRBD1. V shed 4 bases, J shed 6 bases, and the junction held 6 bases outside the gene matches. The germline V gene encodes CDR1 LGHDT and CDR2 YNNKEL (reference sequence). The CDR3 loop spans 14 amino acids. The CDR3 protein is CASSLRGQGSEAFF. The CDR3, as DNA: TGTGCCAGCAGCCTTCGGGGACAGGGCTCTGAAGCTTTCTTT.

J is TRBJ2-2 and V is TRBV9; D possibly corresponds to TRBD1 (6 bases). This CDR3 region has 16 residues. V gave up 4 bases and J gave up 2 bases, with 15 bases separating them. In germline, CDR1 is SGDLS, CDR2 YYNGEE. The CDR3 DNA reads TGTGCCAGCAGCTCGCGGCCGGGACACAACACCGGGGAGCTGTTTTTT. The encoded protein is CASSSRPGHNTGELFF.

This chain joins TRBV12-3 or TRBV12-4 and TRBJ2-7; D unresolved. The CDR3 runs to 13 residues. With 6 bases removed from V and 7 bases from J, the gap between germline ends came to 16 bases. The CDR3 region is CASSQVPAREQYF. The DNA of the CDR3 is TGTGCCAGCAGCCAGGTCCCGGCGAGGGAGCAGTACTTC.

J is TRBJ2-7 and V is TRBV4-3, with TRBD1 matching over 12 bases. The CDR3 extends over 14 amino acids. V shed 5 bases and J 5 bases; nucleotides not matched to a gene: 4. Germline lookup yields CDR1 LGHNA and CDR2 YSLEER. CDR3 region: CASSWGQGANEQYF. CDR3 bases: TGCGCCAGCAGCTGGGGACAGGGGGCAAACGAGCAGTACTTC.

The chain carries TRBV5-1 and TRBJ2-7, with a possible D match to TRBD1 (5 bases). The germline V and J ends were trimmed by 1 base and 1 base, with 9 bases remaining between them. Germline assignment: CDR1 SGHRS and CDR2 YFSETQ. The CDR3 is made up of 14 amino acids. CDR3 nucleotide sequence: TGCGCCAGCAGCTTGACAGGTAAATCCTACGAGCAGTACTTC. Its translation: CASSLTGKSYEQYF.

V usage is TRBV19 and J usage is TRBJ2-7, with TRBD2 as a possible D gene (5 bases). The CDR3 extends over 14 amino acids. Trimming removed 1 base from V and 1 base from J, with 8 bases in between. Germline values: CDR1 LNHDA, CDR2 SQIVND (reference sequence). For the CDR3, the DNA is TGTGCCAGTAGTATAGTTCCGGGGTCCTACGAGCAGTACTTC. Translated: CASSIVPGSYEQYF.

The chain recombines TRBV28 with TRBJ1-4; D remains ambiguous. The CDR3 covers 15 residues. The V and J ends lost 1 base and 3 bases respectively, with 9 bases between them. Looked up from germline, CDR1 is MDHEN and CDR2 is SYDVKM. The CDR3 DNA reads TGTGCCAGCAGTTTATCCGGCATGGCTAATGAAAAACTGTTTTTT. The encoded protein is CASSLSGMANEKLFF.